Shown below are 6 T cell receptor beta chains from a single sample sequenced in a study of T cells after yellow fever vaccination. One entry per CDR3 protein results from TCRdb running MiXCR on the 5' RACE reads. Among about 22,000 distinct CDR3 sequences listed, 4% to 6% were seen once. This specimen consisted of PBMCs, either bulk or a sorted T-cell subset (CD4+, CD8+, memory, or dextramer-sorted; not recorded which), obtained approximately 47 days after the first yellow fever vaccination. These receptors all come from a man aged 18 to 29 who received the YFV17D yellow fever vaccine.

This clonotype has a count of ten or more. The rearrangement joins TRBV4-2 to TRBJ2-2; D remains ambiguous. This CDR3 region has 14 residues. CDR1 is LGHNA and CDR2 is YNFKEQ in the germline V gene. V was cut by 1 base and J by 9 bases, with 12 bases left in between. Written as DNA, the CDR3 is TGTGCCAGCAGCCAAGGAATAGATGCCCGGGAGCTGTTTTTT. As protein: CASSQGIDARELFF.

Many counts were recorded for this clonotype. This rearrangement joins TRBV20-1 to TRBJ1-5, with a possible D match to TRBD1 (6 bases). The CDR3 is made up of 16 amino acids. CDR1 and CDR2 (germline): DFQATT, SNEGSKA (reference sequence). Trimming left V 1 base short and J 2 bases short, with 15 bases between. Here the CDR3 DNA reads TGCAGTGCTAGAGTCCGAGGCAGGGGTGGCAATCAGCCCCAGCATTTT. Amino acid sequence: CSARVRGRGGNQPQHF.

This clonotype was observed at least ten times. The CDR3 DNA is TGTGCCATCGGGACAGGGGTGAGCACTGAAGCTTTCTTT. Protein: CAIGTGVSTEAFF. V and J are TRBV10-3 and TRBJ1-1, with 10 bases lining up with TRBD1. Germline values: CDR1 ENHRY, CDR2 SYGVKD. The CDR3 is made up of 13 amino acids. Trimming cost V 8 bases and J 4 bases; bases outside gene matches: 4.

This clonotype has a count of ten or more. The V call is TRBV12-3 or TRBV12-4, the J call TRBJ1-1; D is uncertain. Trimming left V 4 bases short and J 1 base short, with 10 bases between. The CDR3 is 14 amino acids. CDR3 coding DNA: TGTGCCAGCAGTTCCTCCGGCCGGAACACTGAAGCTTTCTTT. Translating gives CASSSSGRNTEAFF.

This clonotype was counted many times. The chain recombines TRBV18 with TRBJ2-1, with TRBD2 matching 8 bases. This CDR3 comprises 16 residues. Trimming at V came to 0 bases and at J to 1 base, leaving 2 bases not matched to a gene. Germline CDR1 reads KGHSH; CDR2 reads LQKENI. The CDR3 nucleotides read TGTGCCAGCTCACCACCAACGGGGGGGTCCTACAATGAGCAGTTCTTC. It translates to CASSPPTGGSYNEQFF.

This clonotype turned up a few times. This sequence joins TRBV3-1 and TRBJ2-1, with D hard to call. V shed 0 bases and J shed 7 bases, with 16 bases lying between them. This CDR3 is 16 amino acids long. Germline CDR1 is LGHDT and CDR2 is YNNKEL (reference sequence). The CDR3 DNA follows: TGTGCCAGCAGCCAAGAGTTGGCTAGGTCTTTAAATGAGCAGTTCTTC. This translates into CASSQELARSLNEQFF.